This T cell receptor (beta chain) was documented in a study of T-cell reconstitution after alpha-beta-depleted transplantation in children. Germline V CDR1 and CDR2: ENHRY, SYGVKD. Trimming cost V 8 bases and J 2 bases; bases outside gene matches: 5. The CDR3 runs 14 residues. Molecular barcoding with unique molecular identifiers was used for the TCRbeta library. TCRdb ran MiXCR on the PCR reads and lists one entry per CDR3 protein. The sample holds 500,000 to 650,000 distinct CDR3 sequences, 10% to 15% seen once. As regards this clonotype: Its antigen is still unknown.

Study-level findings and limits: The study traced high day-60 TCRbeta diversity in some patients to surviving recipient T cells and thymic progenitors. About two months after transplant, alpha-beta T cells reportedly came from several hundred expanded graft clones. T cells produced anew were the main source of T-cell counts and diversity one year after transplant.

J is TRBJ2-3 and V is TRBV10-3; 9 nucleotides align to TRBD2. The clonotype originates from a male patient younger than 18 who had a stem cell transplant for acute myeloid leukemia, so the T cells may come from the graft donor. Sequenced here: PBMCs, mostly from graft donor cells, sampled 360 days after TCRalphabeta/CD19-depleted stem cell transplant. The CDR3 here is CAIWSGRPTDTQYF. CDR3 bases: TGTGCCATCTGGAGCGGGAGGCCCACAGATACGCAGTATTTT.